These 15 T cell receptor beta chains were sequenced from one sample in a study of blood T cell repertoires in COVID-19. Some clones are missing from TCRdb's copy, which holds only in-frame ones; the method was immunoSEQ multiplex PCR. The table lists some 330,000 clones, roughly 91% of them singletons. Specimen: peripheral blood. All receptors come from a woman aged 30 to 39 with COVID-19, enrolled during active disease.

The J gene is TRBJ2-1, the V gene TRBV25-1; tentative D call: TRBD2 (7 bases). The germline V and J ends were trimmed by 1 base and 8 bases, with 15 bases remaining between them. CDR1 is MGHDK, CDR2 SYGVNS, per germline. This CDR3 comprises 15 residues. The CDR3 loop reads CASSEWGGAIDEQFF. CDR3 coding DNA: TGTGCCAGCAGTGAATGGGGGGGGGCCATCGATGAGCAGTTCTTC.

The table lists this clone with a few counts. CDR3 residues: CASSRPGTGGDSPLHF. DNA for the CDR3: TGCGCCAGCAGCCGTCCCGGGACAGGGGGTGATTCACCCCTCCACTTT. The chain has TRBV5-1 and TRBJ1-6, with TRBD1 matching 11 bases. The J segment lost 8 bases and the V segment lost 4 bases, leaving 8 bases of the junction unmatched. CDR1 is SGHRS and CDR2 is YFSETQ in the germline V gene. The CDR3 totals 16 residues.

The rearrangement links TRBV6-1 to TRBJ2-5; 12 nucleotides match TRBD2. Germline V gene sequence: CDR1 MNHNS, CDR2 SASEGT. J was trimmed by 5 bases and V by 3 bases; bases with no gene match: 7. The CDR3 is 16 residues long. The CDR3 coding sequence is TGTGCCAGCAGTGAGGGCCTAGCGGGGGGGCGCGAGACCCAGTACTTC. Protein product: CASSEGLAGGRETQYF.

The chain links TRBV28 to TRBJ2-1, with a possible D match to TRBD2 (6 bases). Germline lookup yields CDR1 MDHEN and CDR2 SYDVKM. The CDR3 runs 11 residues. DNA of the CDR3: TGTGCAGTTGGTGGGAGGAATGAGCAGTTCTTC. Encoded protein: CAVGGRNEQFF.

This clone came up once. The chain is built from TRBV6-5 and TRBJ1-5; TRBD1 matches at 12 bases. CDR3 size: 13 residues. The junction had 5 bases not matched to a gene; V was cut back by 11 bases and J by 6 bases. CDR1 MNHEY and CDR2 SVGAGI come from the germline V gene. The CDR3 protein is CAGGQGAIQPQHF. In DNA form, the CDR3 reads TGTGCCGGGGGACAGGGGGCGATTCAGCCCCAGCATTTT.

The chain links TRBV24-1 to TRBJ1-1; no definite D call. Trimming shortened V by 10 bases and J by 1 base, and 9 bases separated the two germline ends. From germline, CDR1 is KGHDR and CDR2 SFDVKD. The CDR3 totals 12 residues. The DNA of the CDR3 is TGTGCCACTCAAACAGAGAACACTGAAGCTTTCTTT. It yields the protein CATQTENTEAFF.

The chain has TRBV6-5 and TRBJ2-1, with 8 nucleotides matching TRBD2. Per germline, CDR1 MNHEY and CDR2 SVGAGI. V lost 5 bases, J lost 2 bases, and 2 bases stayed unmatched. This CDR3 region has 14 residues. The CDR3 region is CASSRAGAYNEQFF. In DNA, the CDR3 is TGTGCCAGCAGTCGAGCGGGAGCCTACAATGAGCAGTTCTTC.

This chain's CDR3 is CASSRWDRGPYEQYF. For the CDR3, the DNA is TGTGCCAGCAGCCGATGGGACAGGGGGCCCTACGAGCAGTACTTC. V gene TRBV7-9 combines with J gene TRBJ2-7; the match to TRBD1 covers 12 bases. Trimming removed 5 bases from V and 2 bases from J; junction bases left unmatched: 4. Germline loops: CDR1 SEHNR, CDR2 FQNEAQ (reference sequence). The CDR3 loop spans 15 amino acids.

This clone was observed a single time. V usage is TRBV11-3 and J usage is TRBJ2-7; D is unclear. The CDR3 loop spans 13 amino acids. CDR1 is SGHNT, CDR2 YENEEA, per germline. V was cut by 0 bases and J by 2 bases, with 5 bases left in between. The CDR3 region is CASSLDRPYEQYF. For the CDR3, the DNA is TGTGCCAGCAGCTTAGACAGGCCCTACGAGCAGTACTTC.

The rearrangement links TRBV10-3 to TRBJ2-1; TRBD2 matches at 10 bases. The CDR3 runs 16 residues. V lost 0 bases, J lost 2 bases, and 1 base stayed unmatched. From germline, CDR1 is ENHRY and CDR2 SYGVKD. CDR3 in DNA: TGTGCCATCAGTGAGTCAGCGGGGGGGACCTACAATGAGCAGTTCTTC. This gives the protein CAISESAGGTYNEQFF.

This clone was observed once. The chain has TRBV11-1 and TRBJ2-7, with 7 bases matching TRBD1. Germline V gives CDR1 SGHAT, CDR2 FQDESV (reference sequence). With 3 bases clipped from V and 3 bases from J, the junction kept 2 bases outside the gene matches. The CDR3 extends over 13 amino acids. The CDR3 bases are TGTGCCAGCAGCTTCGGGACAGACTACGAGCAGTACGTC. It yields the protein CASSFGTDYEQYV.

As concerns this clone: Other DNA variants within this sample encode the same CDR3. V is TRBV9 and J is TRBJ2-3; D ambiguous. Germline V gives CDR1 SGDLS, CDR2 YYNGEE. V lost 0 bases and J lost 1, with 6 bases in between. The CDR3 consists of 14 residues. CDR3: CASSVGRGTDTQYF. CDR3 nucleotides: TGTGCCAGCAGCGTAGGCCGGGGCACAGATACGCAGTATTTT.

The V call is TRBV19, the J call TRBJ1-1; D is ambiguous. This CDR3 comprises 13 residues. Trimming took 1 base from V and 2 from J, leaving 5 bases between them. The germline gives CDR1 LNHDA, CDR2 SQIVND (reference sequence). The DNA of the CDR3 is TGTGCCAGTAGTATAGGCTATAACACTGAAGCTTTCTTT. This codes for CASSIGYNTEAFF.

This clone has only one observation. CDR3 in amino acids: CASSIVIDTRGNTIYF. The CDR3 nucleotides read TGTGCCAGTAGTATAGTGATCGACACGAGAGGAAACACCATATATTTT. The chain employs TRBV19 and TRBJ1-3; no definite D call. V was shortened by 1 base and J by 4 bases, with 14 bases between the two germline ends. The germline CDR1 and CDR2 sequences are LNHDA and SQIVND (reference sequence). The CDR3 sequence is 16 residues long.

The CDR3 region is CATSRGSSGVETQYF. CDR3 DNA sequence: TGTGCCACCAGCAGAGGGTCCTCGGGGGTAGAGACCCAGTACTTC. V usage is TRBV15 and J usage is TRBJ2-5, with TRBD2 as a possible D gene (6 bases). The CDR3 is 15 residues long. Trimming pared 1 base from V and 4 bases from J, leaving 13 bases between. In germline, CDR1 is LNHNV, CDR2 YYDKDF (reference sequence).